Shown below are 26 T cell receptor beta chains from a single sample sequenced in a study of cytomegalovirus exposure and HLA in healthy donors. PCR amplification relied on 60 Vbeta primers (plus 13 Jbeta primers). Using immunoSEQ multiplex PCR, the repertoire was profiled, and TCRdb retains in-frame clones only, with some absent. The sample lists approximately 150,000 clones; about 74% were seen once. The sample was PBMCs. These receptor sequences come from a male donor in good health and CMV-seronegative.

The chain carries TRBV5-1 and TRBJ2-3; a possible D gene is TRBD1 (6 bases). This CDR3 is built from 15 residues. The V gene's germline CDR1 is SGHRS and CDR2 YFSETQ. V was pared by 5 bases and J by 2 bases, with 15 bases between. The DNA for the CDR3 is TGCGCCAGCAGTTCTCCAGGGGAGTTCACAGATACGCAGTATTTT. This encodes CASSSPGEFTDTQYF.

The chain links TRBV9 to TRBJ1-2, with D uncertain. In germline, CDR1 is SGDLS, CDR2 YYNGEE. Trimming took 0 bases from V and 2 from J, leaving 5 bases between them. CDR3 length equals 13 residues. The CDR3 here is CASSVGENYGYTF. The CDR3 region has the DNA TGTGCCAGCAGCGTAGGGGAGAACTATGGCTACACCTTC.

CDR3 sequence (DNA): TGCGCCAGCAGCGGCGGGACCTCGAACACTGAAGCTTTCTTT. Its translation is CASSGGTSNTEAFF. The genes are TRBV5-1 and TRBJ1-1, with D tentatively TRBD1 (5 bases). V was cut by 4 bases and J by 1 base, with 11 bases left in between. This CDR3 has 14 residues. Germline V gives CDR1 SGHRS, CDR2 YFSETQ.

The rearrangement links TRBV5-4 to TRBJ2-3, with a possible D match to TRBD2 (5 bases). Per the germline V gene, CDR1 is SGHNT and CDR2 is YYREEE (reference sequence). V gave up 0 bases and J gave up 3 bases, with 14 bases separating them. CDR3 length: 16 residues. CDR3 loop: CASSLVGGSGTDTQYF. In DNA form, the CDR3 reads TGTGCCAGCAGCTTGGTCGGAGGTAGTGGGACAGATACGCAGTATTTT. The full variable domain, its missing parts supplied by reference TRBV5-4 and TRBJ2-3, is ETGVTQSPTHLIKTRGQQVTLRCSSQSGHNTVSWYQQALGQGPQFIFQYYREEENGRGNFPPRFSGLQFPNYSSELNVNALELDDSALYLCASSLVGGSGTDTQYFGPGTRLTVL.

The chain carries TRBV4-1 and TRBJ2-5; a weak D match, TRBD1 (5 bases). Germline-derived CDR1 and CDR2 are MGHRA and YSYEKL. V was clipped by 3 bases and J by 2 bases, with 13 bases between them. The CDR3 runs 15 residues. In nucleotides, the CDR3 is TGCGCCAGCAGCCATTATGACAGACCTCAAGAGACCCAGTACTTC. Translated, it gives CASSHYDRPQETQYF.

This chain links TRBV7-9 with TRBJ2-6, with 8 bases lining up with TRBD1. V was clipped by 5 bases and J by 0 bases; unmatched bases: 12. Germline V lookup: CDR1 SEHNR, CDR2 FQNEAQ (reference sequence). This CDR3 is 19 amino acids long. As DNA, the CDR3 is TGTGCCAGCAGCCCACGGAGGACAGGGTTTACCTCTGGGGCCAACGTCCTGACTTTC. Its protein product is CASSPRRTGFTSGANVLTF.

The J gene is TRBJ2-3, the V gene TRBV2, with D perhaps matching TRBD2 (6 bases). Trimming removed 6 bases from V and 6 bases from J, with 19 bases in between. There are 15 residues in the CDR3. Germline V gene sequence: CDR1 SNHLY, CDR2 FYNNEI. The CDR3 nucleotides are TGTGCCAGCAGATTTTTAGCGGACACGTTCGATACGCAGTATTTT. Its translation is CASRFLADTFDTQYF.

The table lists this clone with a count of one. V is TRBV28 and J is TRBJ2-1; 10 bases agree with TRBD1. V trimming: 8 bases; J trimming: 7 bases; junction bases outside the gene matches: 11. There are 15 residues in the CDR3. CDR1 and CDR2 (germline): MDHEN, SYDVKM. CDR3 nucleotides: TGTGCCAGCCAGAGGACAGGGGGGGTGTCGAATGAGCAGTTCTTC. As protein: CASQRTGGVSNEQFF.

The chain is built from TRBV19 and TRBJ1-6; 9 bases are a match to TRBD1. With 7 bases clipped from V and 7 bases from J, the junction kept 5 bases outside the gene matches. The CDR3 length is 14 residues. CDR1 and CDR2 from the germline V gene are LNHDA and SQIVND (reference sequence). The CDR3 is CASNPGTGNSPLHF. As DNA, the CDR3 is TGTGCCAGTAACCCCGGGACAGGGAATTCACCCCTCCACTTT.

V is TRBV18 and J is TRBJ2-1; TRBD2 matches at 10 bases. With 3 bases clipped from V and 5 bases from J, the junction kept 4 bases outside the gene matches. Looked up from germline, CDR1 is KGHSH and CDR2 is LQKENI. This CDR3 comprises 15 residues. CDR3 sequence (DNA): TGTGCCAGCTCACCGAGGCTAGCGGGAGACAATGAGCAGTTCTTC. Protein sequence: CASSPRLAGDNEQFF.

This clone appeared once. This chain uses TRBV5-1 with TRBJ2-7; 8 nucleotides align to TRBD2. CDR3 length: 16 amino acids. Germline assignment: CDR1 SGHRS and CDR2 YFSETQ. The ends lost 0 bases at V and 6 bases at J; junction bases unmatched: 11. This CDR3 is CASSLGVTSALAEQYF. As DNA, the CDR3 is TGCGCCAGCAGCTTGGGTGTGACTAGCGCCCTCGCCGAGCAGTACTTC.

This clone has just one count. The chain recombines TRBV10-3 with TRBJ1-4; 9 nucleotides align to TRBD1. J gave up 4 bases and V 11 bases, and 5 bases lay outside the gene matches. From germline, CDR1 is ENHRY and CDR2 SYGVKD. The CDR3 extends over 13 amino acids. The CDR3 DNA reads TGTGCCTCACAGGGACAGGGTAATGAAAAACTGTTTTTT. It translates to CASQGQGNEKLFF.

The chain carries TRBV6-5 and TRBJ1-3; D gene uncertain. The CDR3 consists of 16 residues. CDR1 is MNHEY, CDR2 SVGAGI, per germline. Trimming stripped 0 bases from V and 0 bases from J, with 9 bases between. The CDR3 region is CASSYSAGFSGNTIYF. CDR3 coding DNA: TGTGCCAGCAGTTACTCAGCGGGATTCTCTGGAAACACCATATATTTT.

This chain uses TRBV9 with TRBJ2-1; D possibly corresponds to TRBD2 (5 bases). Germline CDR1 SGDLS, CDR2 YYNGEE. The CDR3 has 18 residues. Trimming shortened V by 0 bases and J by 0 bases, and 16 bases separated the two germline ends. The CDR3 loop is CASSVGLAPRSSYNEQFF. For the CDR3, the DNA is TGTGCCAGCAGCGTAGGCTTAGCGCCTAGGAGCTCCTACAATGAGCAGTTCTTC.

The CDR3 region is CASSSPGQYYEQYF. The CDR3 DNA is TGTGCCAGCAGCTCGCCGGGACAATACTACGAGCAGTACTTC. V usage is TRBV5-6 and J usage is TRBJ2-7; a weak D match, TRBD1 (6 bases). Trimming shortened V by 3 bases and J by 3 bases, and 13 bases separated the two germline ends. CDR1 and CDR2 from the germline V gene are SGHDT and YYEEEE. This CDR3 has 14 residues.

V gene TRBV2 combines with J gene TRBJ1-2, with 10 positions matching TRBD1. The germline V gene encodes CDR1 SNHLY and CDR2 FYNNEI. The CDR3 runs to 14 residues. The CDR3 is CVLLGTGANYGYTF. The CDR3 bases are TGTGTCCTCCTAGGGACAGGGGCTAACTATGGCTACACCTTC.

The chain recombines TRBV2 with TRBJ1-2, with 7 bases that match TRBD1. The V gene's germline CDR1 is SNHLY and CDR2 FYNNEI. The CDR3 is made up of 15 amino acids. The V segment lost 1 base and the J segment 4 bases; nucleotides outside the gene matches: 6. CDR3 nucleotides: TGTGCCAGCAGTGAAGGGCCAGGGGGTCCCTATGGCTACACCTTC. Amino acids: CASSEGPGGPYGYTF.

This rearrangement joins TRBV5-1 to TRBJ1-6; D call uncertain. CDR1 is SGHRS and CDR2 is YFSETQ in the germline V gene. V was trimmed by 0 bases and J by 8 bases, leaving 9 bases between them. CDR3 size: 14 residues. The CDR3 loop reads CASSLGGEHSPLHF. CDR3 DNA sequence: TGCGCCAGCAGCTTGGGTGGGGAGCATTCACCCCTCCACTTT.

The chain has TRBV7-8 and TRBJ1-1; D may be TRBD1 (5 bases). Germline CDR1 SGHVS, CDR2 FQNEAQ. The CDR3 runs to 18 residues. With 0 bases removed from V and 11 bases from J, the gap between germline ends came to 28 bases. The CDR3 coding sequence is TGTGCCAGCAGCTTAGCTGGGGGGTCAGAAAGCCCACTGAACCGTGCTTTCTTT. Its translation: CASSLAGGSESPLNRAFF.

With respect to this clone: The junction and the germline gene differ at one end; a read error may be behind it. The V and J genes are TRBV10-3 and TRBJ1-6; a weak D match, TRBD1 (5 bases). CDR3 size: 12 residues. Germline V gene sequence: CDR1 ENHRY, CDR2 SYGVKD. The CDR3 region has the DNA TGTGCCTCCCGGACAATAGATTCGCCCCTCCACTTT. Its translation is CASRTIDSPLHF.

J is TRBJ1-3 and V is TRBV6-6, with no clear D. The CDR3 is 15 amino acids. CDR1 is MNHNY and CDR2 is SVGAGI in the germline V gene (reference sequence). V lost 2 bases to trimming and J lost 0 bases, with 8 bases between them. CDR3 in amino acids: CASSYGSNSGNTIYF. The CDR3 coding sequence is TGTGCCAGCAGTTACGGCTCAAACTCTGGAAACACCATATATTTT.

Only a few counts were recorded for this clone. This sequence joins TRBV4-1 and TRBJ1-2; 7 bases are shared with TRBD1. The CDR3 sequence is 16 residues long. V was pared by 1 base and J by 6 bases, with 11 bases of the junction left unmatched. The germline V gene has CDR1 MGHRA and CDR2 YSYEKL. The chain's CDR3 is CASSQVAGTEYHGYTF. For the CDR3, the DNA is TGCGCCAGCAGCCAAGTCGCCGGGACAGAGTACCATGGCTACACCTTC.

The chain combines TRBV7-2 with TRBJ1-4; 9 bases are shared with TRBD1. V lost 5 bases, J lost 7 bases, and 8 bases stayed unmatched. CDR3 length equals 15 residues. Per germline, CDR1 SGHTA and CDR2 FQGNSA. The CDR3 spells CASSTNRGLVEKLFF. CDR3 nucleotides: TGTGCCAGCAGCACCAACAGGGGGCTGGTTGAAAAACTGTTTTTT.

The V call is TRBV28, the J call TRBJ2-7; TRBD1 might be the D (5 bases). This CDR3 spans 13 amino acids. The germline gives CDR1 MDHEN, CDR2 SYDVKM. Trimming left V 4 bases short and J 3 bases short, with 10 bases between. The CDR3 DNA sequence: TGTGCCAGCAGTTACGGACAAGACTACGAGCAGTACTTC. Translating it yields CASSYGQDYEQYF.

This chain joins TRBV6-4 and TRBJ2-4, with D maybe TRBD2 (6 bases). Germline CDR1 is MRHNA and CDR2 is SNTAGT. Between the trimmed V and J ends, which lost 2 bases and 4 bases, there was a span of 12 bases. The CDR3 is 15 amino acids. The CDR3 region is CASSDAGTPKNIQYF. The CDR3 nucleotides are TGTGCCAGCAGTGACGCGGGGACTCCAAAAAACATTCAGTACTTC.

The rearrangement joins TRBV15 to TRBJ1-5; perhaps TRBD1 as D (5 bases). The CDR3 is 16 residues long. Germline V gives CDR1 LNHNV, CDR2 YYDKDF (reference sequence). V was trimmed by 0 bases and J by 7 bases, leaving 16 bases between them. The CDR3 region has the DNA TGTGCCACCAGCAGAGAACTAAAGGGGAGCGGGCAGCCCCAGCATTTT. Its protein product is CATSRELKGSGQPQHF.